This TCR beta chain appears in the sequencing data of a study of post-analysis software for immune sequencing data. Tagging with unique molecular identifiers was a feature of the TCR beta cDNA libraries. The T cell input of roughly 0.9 to 11 million gave about half a million cDNA molecules. TCRdb called the PCR reads again in MiXCR, with one record for every CDR3 protein. Of approximately 400,000 distinct CDR3 sequences detected, around 33% appear once; the ten largest clones hold roughly 13%. Overall study results and limits: Relative to controls, patients had five TRBV segments at higher frequency, with TRBV5-6, TRBV5-1 and TRBV20-1 among these.

CDR1 and CDR2 (germline): LGHDT, YNNKEL (reference sequence). CDR3 length: 16 residues. V gave up 4 bases and J gave up 2 bases; unmatched junction bases: 7. This clonotype has a handful of counts. The antigen is undetermined. This TCR was sampled from a girl aged 10 to 17 with multiple sclerosis. This rearrangement joins TRBV3-1 to TRBJ2-1; 8 bases match TRBD2. Sequencing was performed on blood. The CDR3 loop is CASSPLAGGTYNEQFF. Written as DNA, the CDR3 is TGTGCCAGCAGCCCTCTTGCGGGGGGAACCTACAATGAGCAGTTCTTC.